What follows are 15 T cell receptor beta chains derived from one specimen sequenced in a study of metastatic and nonmetastatic thyroid tumors. Patients had received no treatment of any kind before thyroid surgery. TCRdb used MiXCR to call clones anew from the PCR reads. The sample comprises under 15,000 clones, over 9.5% of which are singletons, and more than 12% rests with the top ten. The specimen was blood. The origin of the receptors is a female donor with papillary thyroid cancer or a benign thyroid nodule (not recorded which). Some clones in this sample may be carry-over from other donors' samples.

There are many counts of this clone. This chain connects TRBV6-1 to TRBJ1-4; D not certain. Trimming stripped 5 bases from V and 0 bases from J, with 13 bases between. The CDR3 has 16 residues. The V gene's germline CDR1 is MNHNS and CDR2 SASEGT. This CDR3 is CASSHPSSTTNEKLFF. The CDR3 DNA reads as TGTGCCAGCAGTCACCCATCCTCCACAACTAATGAAAAACTGTTTTTT.

The chain recombines TRBV7-9 with TRBJ1-4; TRBD1 might be the D (5 bases). Germline V gene sequence: CDR1 SEHNR, CDR2 FQNEAQ (reference sequence). The CDR3 loop spans 15 amino acids. V shed 5 bases and J shed 3 bases, with 13 bases lying between them. CDR3 in DNA: TGTGCCAGCAGCCGACCGGTGACAGCTAATGAAAAACTGTTTTTT. This codes for CASSRPVTANEKLFF.

This clone has ten or more counts. The V gene is TRBV7-9, the J gene TRBJ2-5; D perhaps matches TRBD2 (6 bases). Looked up from germline, CDR1 is SEHNR and CDR2 is FQNEAQ (reference sequence). This CDR3 has 15 amino acids. V gave up 2 bases and J gave up 5 bases, with 15 bases separating them. The CDR3 sequence is CASSLIREIGETQYF. The CDR3 DNA reads as TGTGCCAGCAGCTTAATCCGGGAGATCGGGGAGACCCAGTACTTC.

The genes are TRBV19 and TRBJ1-2; D might be TRBD1 (5 bases). Looked up from germline, CDR1 is LNHDA and CDR2 is SQIVND (reference sequence). CDR3 length: 13 residues. V shed 10 bases and J shed 3 bases, with 15 bases lying between them. CDR3 sequence: CATQRVGDYGYTF. The CDR3 DNA reads as TGTGCCACCCAGCGGGTGGGGGACTATGGCTACACCTTC. The full variable domain, its missing parts supplied by reference TRBV19 and TRBJ1-2, is DGGITQSPKYLFRKEGQNVTLSCEQNLNHDAMYWYRQDPGQGLRLIYYSQIVNDFQKGDIAEGYSVSREKKESFPLTVTSAQKNPTAFYLCATQRVGDYGYTFGSGTRLTVV.

This clone was detected ten times or more. The rearrangement uses TRBV29-1 and TRBJ2-7, with D perhaps assigned TRBD1 or TRBD2 (6 bases each). The CDR3 is 12 residues long. Trimming stripped 6 bases from V and 4 bases from J, with 13 bases between. Germline V gene sequence: CDR1 SQVTM, CDR2 ANQGSEA. This CDR3 is CSVGGTPYEQYF. For the CDR3, the DNA is TGCAGCGTAGGAGGGACACCTTACGAGCAGTACTTC.

The chain carries TRBV20-1 and TRBJ1-2; maybe TRBD1 (5 bases). Germline CDR1 and CDR2: DFQATT and SNEGSKA (reference sequence). The CDR3 spans 13 residues. In nucleotides, the CDR3 is TGCAGCGCAACGGACCGGCAGAGGGGTGGCTACACCTTC. Amino acids: CSATDRQRGGYTF.

Relative to its sample, this clone is medium-sized. V usage is TRBV19 and J usage is TRBJ1-2; D gene uncertain. The CDR3 has 13 residues. The germline gives CDR1 LNHDA, CDR2 SQIVND (reference sequence). V was pared by 5 bases and J by 0 bases, with 7 bases between. The CDR3 loop reads CASSPGTNYGYTF. CDR3 nucleotides: TGTGCCAGTAGTCCCGGGACTAACTATGGCTACACCTTC.

This clone turned up a few times. A much larger clone sits a single nucleotide away, making a read error possible. The chain has TRBV29-1 and TRBJ1-1; perhaps TRBD1 as D (5 bases). V lost 3 bases and J lost 4, with 12 bases in between. CDR1 SQVTM and CDR2 ANQGSEA come from the germline V gene. The CDR3 consists of 13 residues. This chain's CDR3 is CSVEWGEVTEAFF. The CDR3 bases are TGCAGCGTTGAGTGGGGGGAGGTCACTGAAGCTTTCTTT.

This clone was detected many times. One end of the junction does not line up with germline, which may come from a read error. V is TRBV20-1 and J is TRBJ2-3; TRBD2 might be the D (6 bases). This CDR3 is built from 14 residues. Germline values: CDR1 DFQATT, CDR2 SNEGSKA (reference sequence). The CDR3 coding sequence is TGCAGTGCCAGAGGGATCGGGAGTACAGATACGCAGTATTTT. Translated: CSARGIGSTDTQYF.

Ten or more counts support this clone. The V call is TRBV13, the J call TRBJ2-1, with D uncertain. Trimming removed 5 bases at V and 7 bases at J, with 12 bases between. The CDR3 consists of 13 residues. In germline, CDR1 is PRHDT, CDR2 FYEKMQ (reference sequence). CDR3 residues: CASSDRSENEQFF. The DNA of the CDR3 is TGTGCCAGCAGCGATCGGTCGGAAAATGAGCAGTTCTTC.

This clone was found a few times. This chain joins TRBV12-3 or TRBV12-4 and TRBJ1-1, with D unclear. Trimming shortened V by 3 bases and J by 12 bases, and 20 bases separated the two germline ends. The length of the CDR3 is 14 residues. CDR3 in amino acids: CASSLSGAGWSSFF. The CDR3 DNA follows: TGTGCCAGCAGTTTGTCCGGTGCAGGCTGGAGTTCTTTCTTT.

By share of the sample, this clone is medium-sized. The V gene is TRBV6-1, the J gene TRBJ2-2; 8 bases are shared with TRBD2. CDR3 length: 14 amino acids. In germline, CDR1 is MNHNS, CDR2 SASEGT. Trimming took 7 bases from V and 6 from J; bases not matched to a gene: 7. The CDR3 region is CASNTGGGAGELFF. CDR3 nucleotides: TGTGCCAGCAATACCGGGGGGGGCGCCGGGGAGCTGTTTTTT.

The chain uses TRBV4-2 and TRBJ2-1; no clear D gene. CDR1 is LGHNA and CDR2 is YNFKEQ in the germline V gene. The CDR3 has 15 residues. Trimming pared 4 bases from V and 3 bases from J, leaving 13 bases between. The CDR3 sequence is CASSPPGVHYNEQFF. The CDR3 DNA reads TGTGCCAGCAGCCCACCGGGCGTCCACTACAATGAGCAGTTCTTC.

Many counts were recorded for this clone. J is TRBJ1-2 and V is TRBV7-6; TRBD1 agrees at 9 bases. The germline V gene encodes CDR1 SGHVS and CDR2 FNYEAQ. CDR3 length equals 13 residues. V was pared by 1 base and J by 6 bases, with 0 bases of the junction left unmatched. The chain's CDR3 is CASSLGTGDGYTF. In DNA form, the CDR3 reads TGTGCCAGCAGCTTAGGGACAGGGGATGGCTACACCTTC.

In its sample, this clone ranks as medium-sized. This rearrangement joins TRBV6-1 to TRBJ2-1; no reliable D call. Germline lookup yields CDR1 MNHNS and CDR2 SASEGT. V lost 10 bases and J lost 5, with 9 bases in between. The length of the CDR3 is 11 residues. The CDR3: CATRSNNEQFF. DNA of the CDR3: TGTGCCACCAGATCCAACAATGAGCAGTTCTTC.